These 7 T cell receptor beta chains came from one sample sequenced in a study of T-cell reconstitution after alpha-beta-depleted transplantation in children. Preparation of the TCRbeta library was carried out with unique molecular identifiers. Each CDR3 protein gets one entry after TCRdb re-called the PCR reads with MiXCR. The table has some 840,000 distinct CDR3 sequences, around 17% seen once. Source: PBMCs, mostly from graft donor cells, taken 360 days after TCRalphabeta/CD19-depleted stem cell transplant. The receptors were sampled from a male patient younger than 18 who had a stem cell transplant for acute lymphoblastic leukemia, so the T cells may come from the graft donor.

This clonotype turned up a few times. CDR3 in amino acids: CASSLTTGTGGNEQFF. The DNA of the CDR3 is TGTGCCAGCAGCTTGACAACAGGGACGGGGGGCAATGAGCAGTTCTTC. The gene calls are TRBV7-9 and TRBJ2-1, with D perhaps matching TRBD2 (7 bases). Germline assignment: CDR1 SEHNR and CDR2 FQNEAQ (reference sequence). V shed 3 bases and J shed 6 bases, with 18 bases lying between them. This CDR3 region has 16 residues. Filled out from reference TRBV7-9 and TRBJ2-1, the complete variable domain reads DTGVSQNPRHKITKRGQNVTFRCDPISEHNRLYWYRQTLGQGPEFLTYFQNEAQLEKSRLLSDRFSAERPKGSFSTLEIQRTEQGDSAMYLCASSLTTGTGGNEQFFGPGTRLTVL.

This clonotype has more than one count but fewer than ten. This chain joins TRBV7-9 and TRBJ2-1; the match to TRBD2 covers 7 bases. V shed 3 bases, J shed 11 bases, and the junction held 1 base outside the gene matches. Germline assignment: CDR1 SEHNR and CDR2 FQNEAQ (reference sequence). The CDR3 runs to 11 residues. The CDR3 DNA reads as TGTGCCAGCAGCTTTAGCGGGCAGCAGTTCTTC. This codes for CASSFSGQQFF.

The chain combines TRBV18 with TRBJ2-5; possible D gene TRBD2, 6 bases. V lost 4 bases and J lost 3, with 9 bases in between. The CDR3 totals 13 residues. Germline V CDR1 and CDR2: KGHSH, LQKENI. CDR3 DNA: TGTGCCAGCTCACTCCAGCGGGAAGAGACCCAGTACTTC. This sequence encodes CASSLQREETQYF.

The genes are TRBV28 and TRBJ2-1; 9 nucleotides match TRBD2. The CDR3 extends over 18 amino acids. Germline V gene data show CDR1 as MDHEN and CDR2 as SYDVKM. With 3 bases clipped from V and 0 bases from J, the junction kept 9 bases outside the gene matches. In DNA form, the CDR3 reads TGTGCCAGCAGTTTCTTTTCTGGCGGGAGGGTCTCCTACAATGAGCAGTTCTTC. It specifies CASSFFSGGRVSYNEQFF.

The rearrangement uses TRBV20-1 and TRBJ2-7, with TRBD1 as a possible D gene (6 bases). This CDR3 comprises 14 residues. Germline CDR1 DFQATT, CDR2 SNEGSKA (reference sequence). Trimming shortened V by 0 bases and J by 3 bases, and 12 bases separated the two germline ends. The CDR3 coding sequence is TGCAGTGCTAGAGAGCGTGTACAGGGCTACGAGCAGTACTTC. Residues: CSARERVQGYEQYF.

This clonotype was counted a few times. CDR3 protein: CASSPGQGDQFF. CDR3 coding DNA: TGTGCCAGCAGCCCGGGACAGGGTGACCAGTTCTTC. The chain joins TRBV5-5 to TRBJ2-1; 9 bases line up with TRBD1. In germline, CDR1 is SGHKS, CDR2 YYEKEE (reference sequence). With 4 bases clipped from V and 13 bases from J, the junction kept 6 bases outside the gene matches. The CDR3 extends over 12 amino acids.

A few counts support this clonotype. V usage is TRBV4-1 and J usage is TRBJ2-7; the match to TRBD2 covers 8 bases. Germline CDR1 and CDR2: MGHRA and YSYEKL. CDR3 length: 14 amino acids. After removal of 0 bases from V and 5 bases from J, the junction contained 3 bases not matched to a gene. The CDR3 DNA follows: TGCGCCAGCAGCCAAGAGGGACTAGTCGACGAGCAGTACTTC. Translated: CASSQEGLVDEQYF.